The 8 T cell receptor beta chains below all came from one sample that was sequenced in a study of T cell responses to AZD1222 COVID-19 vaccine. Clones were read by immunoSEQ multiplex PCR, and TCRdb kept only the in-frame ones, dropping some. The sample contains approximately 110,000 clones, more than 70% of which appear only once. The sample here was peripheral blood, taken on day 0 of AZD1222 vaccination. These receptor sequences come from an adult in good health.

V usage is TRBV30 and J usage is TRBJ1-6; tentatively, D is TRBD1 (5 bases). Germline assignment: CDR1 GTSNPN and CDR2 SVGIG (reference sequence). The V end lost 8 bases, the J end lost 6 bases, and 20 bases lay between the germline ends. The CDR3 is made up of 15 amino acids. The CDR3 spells CAGSQGQGSNSPLHF. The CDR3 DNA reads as TGTGCCGGCTCGCAGGGCCAGGGATCTAATTCACCCCTCCACTTT.

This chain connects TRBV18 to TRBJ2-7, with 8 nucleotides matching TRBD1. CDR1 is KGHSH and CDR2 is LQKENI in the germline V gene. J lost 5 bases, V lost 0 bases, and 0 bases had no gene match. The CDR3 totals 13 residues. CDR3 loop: CASSPPTGDEQYF. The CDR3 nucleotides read TGTGCCAGCTCACCACCGACAGGGGACGAGCAGTACTTC.

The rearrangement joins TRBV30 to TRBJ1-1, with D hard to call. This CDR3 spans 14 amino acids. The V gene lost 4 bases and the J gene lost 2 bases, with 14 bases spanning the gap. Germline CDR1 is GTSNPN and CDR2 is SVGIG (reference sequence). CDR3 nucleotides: TGTGCCTGGACCCCGCAGCCGAGTAACACTGAAGCTTTCTTT. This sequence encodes CAWTPQPSNTEAFF.

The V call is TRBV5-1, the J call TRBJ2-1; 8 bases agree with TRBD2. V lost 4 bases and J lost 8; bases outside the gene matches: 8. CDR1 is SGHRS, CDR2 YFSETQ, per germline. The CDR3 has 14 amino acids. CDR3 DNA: TGCGCCAGCAGCCCCGGGACTAGTCTCGATGAGCAGTTCTTC. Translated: CASSPGTSLDEQFF.

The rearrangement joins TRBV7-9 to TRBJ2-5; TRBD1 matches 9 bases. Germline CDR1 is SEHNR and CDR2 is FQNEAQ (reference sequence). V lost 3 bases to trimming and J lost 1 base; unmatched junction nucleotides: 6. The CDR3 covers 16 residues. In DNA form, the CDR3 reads TGTGCCAGCAGCTTTGGGAACAGGGGGCGCCAAGAGACCCAGTACTTC. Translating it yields CASSFGNRGRQETQYF. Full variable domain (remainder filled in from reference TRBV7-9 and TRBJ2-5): DTGVSQNPRHKITKRGQNVTFRCDPISEHNRLYWYRQTLGQGPEFLTYFQNEAQLEKSRLLSDRFSAERPKGSFSTLEIQRTEQGDSAMYLCASSFGNRGRQETQYFGPGTRLLVL.

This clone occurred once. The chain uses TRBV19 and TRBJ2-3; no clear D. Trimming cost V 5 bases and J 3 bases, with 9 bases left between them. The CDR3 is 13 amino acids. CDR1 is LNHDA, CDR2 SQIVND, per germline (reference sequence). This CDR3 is CASSGVSTDTQYF. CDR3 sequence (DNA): TGTGCCAGTAGTGGTGTTTCTACAGATACGCAGTATTTT.

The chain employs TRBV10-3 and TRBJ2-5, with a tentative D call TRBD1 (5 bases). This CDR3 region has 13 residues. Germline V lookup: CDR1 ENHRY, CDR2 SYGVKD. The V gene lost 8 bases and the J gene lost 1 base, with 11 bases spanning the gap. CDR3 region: CAIGLGAQETQYF. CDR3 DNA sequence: TGTGCCATCGGATTAGGGGCCCAAGAGACCCAGTACTTC.

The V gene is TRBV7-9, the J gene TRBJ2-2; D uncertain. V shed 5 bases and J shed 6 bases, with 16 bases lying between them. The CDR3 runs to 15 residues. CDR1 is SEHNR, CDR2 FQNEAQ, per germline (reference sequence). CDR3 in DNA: TGTGCCAGCAGCCCCGATCGGCGTACCGCCGGGGAGCTGTTTTTT. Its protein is CASSPDRRTAGELFF.